These T cell receptor beta chains were read from a single sample in a study of T-cell memory formation after mild COVID-19. TCRdb re-called the 5' RACE reads with MiXCR, one entry per CDR3 protein. The table records around 300,000 distinct CDR3 sequences, 13% to 15% of them present only once. The sequencing sample was made of PBMCs or a T cell subset sorted from them (not recorded which). The source of these receptors is a man aged 18 to 29 who had mild COVID-19 (a few samples of this study predate the infection). Cell type and time point are not known. The CDR3 runs from the conserved cysteine through the conserved F or W. The order of the fields is CDR3 protein, CDR3 DNA, J gene, V gene, D gene, clone size. D genes are given only for firm matches. Size is stated for part of the rows, as once, few or many counts, or as a class when the clone is expanded.

CDR3 protein: CASSLNRGETQYF; CDR3 DNA: TGTGCCAGCAGCCTGAACAGGGGAGAGACCCAGTACTTC; J gene: TRBJ2-5; V gene: TRBV5-5; D gene: TRBD1; clone size: NA
CDR3 protein: CASTDRASSPLHF; CDR3 DNA: TGTGCCAGCACGGACAGGGCTAGTTCACCCCTCCACTTT; J gene: TRBJ1-6; V gene: TRBV12-3/TRBV12-4; D gene: TRBD1; clone size: NA
CDR3 protein: CASSQVSGNQPQHF; CDR3 DNA: TGCGCCAGCAGCCAAGTAAGTGGCAATCAGCCCCAGCATTTT; J gene: TRBJ1-5; V gene: TRBV4-1; D gene: NA; clone size: NA
CDR3 protein: CASSLGQGPGELFF; CDR3 DNA: TGCGCCAGCAGCTTGGGACAGGGACCCGGGGAGCTGTTTTTT; J gene: TRBJ2-2; V gene: TRBV5-1; D gene: TRBD1; clone size: few
CDR3 protein: CASSQGGGQPQHF; CDR3 DNA: TGTGCCAGCTCACAGGGGGGAGGTCAGCCCCAGCATTTT; J gene: TRBJ1-5; V gene: TRBV12-3/TRBV12-4; D gene: TRBD1; clone size: many
CDR3 protein: CASSLEGQGRGYTF; CDR3 DNA: TGTGCCAGCAGCTTAGAGGGACAGGGGAGAGGCTACACCTTC; J gene: TRBJ1-2; V gene: TRBV7-9; D gene: TRBD1; clone size: NA
CDR3 protein: CASSERGGIETQYF; CDR3 DNA: TGTGCCAGCAGCGAAAGGGGGGGCATTGAGACCCAGTACTTC; J gene: TRBJ2-5; V gene: TRBV7-3; D gene: NA; clone size: few
CDR3 protein: CASSPRLASGRLETQYF; CDR3 DNA: TGTGCCAGCAGCCCCCGTCTGGCATCTGGCCGCCTAGAGACCCAGTACTTC; J gene: TRBJ2-5; V gene: TRBV7-2; D gene: NA; clone size: few
CDR3 protein: CASGFSPADTQYF; CDR3 DNA: TGTGCCAGCGGCTTTAGTCCCGCAGATACGCAGTATTTT; J gene: TRBJ2-3; V gene: TRBV7-9; D gene: NA; clone size: NA
CDR3 protein: CASSPIQGFDEQYF; CDR3 DNA: TGTGCCAGCAGCCCAATACAGGGTTTCGACGAGCAGTACTTC; J gene: TRBJ2-7; V gene: TRBV11-2; D gene: NA; clone size: few
CDR3 protein: CASSPEGRDGTEAFF; CDR3 DNA: TGCGCCAGCAGCCCCGAGGGGAGGGATGGGACTGAAGCTTTCTTT; J gene: TRBJ1-1; V gene: TRBV5-1; D gene: NA; clone size: few
CDR3 protein: CASSPPTGVGNQPQHF; CDR3 DNA: TGTGCCAGCAGCCCTCCGACAGGGGTGGGCAATCAGCCCCAGCATTTT; J gene: TRBJ1-5; V gene: TRBV28; D gene: TRBD1; clone size: few
CDR3 protein: CASNLGANEQFF; CDR3 DNA: TGTGCCAGCAACCTGGGGGCAAATGAGCAGTTCTTC; J gene: TRBJ2-1; V gene: TRBV5-5; D gene: NA; clone size: many
CDR3 protein: CASSFQGAEAFF; CDR3 DNA: TGTGCCAGCAGTTTTCAGGGTGCGGAAGCTTTCTTT; J gene: TRBJ1-1; V gene: TRBV12-3/TRBV12-4; D gene: NA; clone size: NA
CDR3 protein: CASSLTGTSSYNEQFF; CDR3 DNA: TGTGCCAGCAGCTTGACAGGCACAAGCTCCTACAATGAGCAGTTCTTC; J gene: TRBJ2-1; V gene: TRBV7-9; D gene: NA; clone size: few
CDR3 protein: CASSPQQGSSGANVLTF; CDR3 DNA: TGTGCCAGCTCACCACAGCAGGGGAGCTCTGGGGCCAACGTCCTGACTTTC; J gene: TRBJ2-6; V gene: TRBV18; D gene: NA; clone size: NA
CDR3 protein: CASSPKNTGELFF; CDR3 DNA: TGTGCCAGCAGTCCTAAAAACACCGGGGAGCTGTTTTTT; J gene: TRBJ2-2; V gene: TRBV6-6; D gene: NA; clone size: NA
CDR3 protein: CSVAPTSGGVGGELFF; CDR3 DNA: TGCAGCGTTGCACCCACTAGCGGGGGGGTCGGCGGGGAGCTGTTTTTT; J gene: TRBJ2-2; V gene: TRBV29-1; D gene: TRBD2; clone size: NA
CDR3 protein: CASSSFRGDRRLRAFF; CDR3 DNA: TGTGCCAGCAGCTCATTCAGGGGGGACAGACGATTGAGGGCTTTCTTT; J gene: TRBJ1-1; V gene: TRBV11-2; D gene: TRBD1; clone size: few
CDR3 protein: CASSVGWVDTGELFF; CDR3 DNA: TGTGCCAGCAGCGTCGGGTGGGTCGACACCGGGGAGCTGTTTTTT; J gene: TRBJ2-2; V gene: TRBV5-5; D gene: NA; clone size: NA
CDR3 protein: CASMRRMDRNTEAFF; CDR3 DNA: TGTGCCTCGATGCGCCGAATGGACCGTAACACTGAAGCTTTCTTT; J gene: TRBJ1-1; V gene: TRBV30; D gene: NA; clone size: few
CDR3 protein: CASSVGGQVRTEAFF; CDR3 DNA: TGTGCCAGCAGCGTAGGGGGACAGGTTAGGACTGAAGCTTTCTTT; J gene: TRBJ1-1; V gene: TRBV9; D gene: TRBD1; clone size: NA
CDR3 protein: CASSLSSGVETQYF; CDR3 DNA: TGTGCCAGCAGCTTATCTAGCGGGGTTGAGACCCAGTACTTC; J gene: TRBJ2-5; V gene: TRBV7-6; D gene: TRBD2; clone size: NA
CDR3 protein: CASSPTGANQPQHF; CDR3 DNA: TGTGCCAGCAGCCCGACAGGCGCCAATCAGCCCCAGCATTTT; J gene: TRBJ1-5; V gene: TRBV7-2; D gene: NA; clone size: NA